The clone carrying this TCR beta chain appeared many times. Antigen unknown. Germline CDR1 and CDR2: DFQATT and SNEGSKA (reference sequence). The CDR3 has 17 residues. Trimming took 0 bases from V and 3 from J; bases not matched to a gene: 7. The sample comes from a study of T-cell reconstitution after alpha-beta-depleted transplantation in children. This sample's TCRbeta library carried unique molecular identifier barcodes. TCRdb re-called the PCR reads with MiXCR, one entry per CDR3 protein. The sample yields over 120,000 distinct CDR3 sequences, 8.5% to 10% seen once. Study outcomes and limitations: Certain patients had high TCRbeta diversity at day 60, and it came from recipient T cells and thymic progenitors that survived.

The input for sequencing was PBMCs, mostly from graft donor cells, taken 180 days after TCRalphabeta/CD19-depleted stem cell transplant. The genes are TRBV20-1 and TRBJ2-3; TRBD1 matches 12 bases. The origin of this receptor is a female patient aged 2 to 10 who had a stem cell transplant for congenital amegakaryocytic thrombocytopenia, so the T cells may come from the graft donor. CDR3 nucleotide sequence: TGCAGTGCTAGAGATTGGGGACAGGGGGCGAAGACAGATACGCAGTATTTT. Protein sequence: CSARDWGQGAKTDTQYF.